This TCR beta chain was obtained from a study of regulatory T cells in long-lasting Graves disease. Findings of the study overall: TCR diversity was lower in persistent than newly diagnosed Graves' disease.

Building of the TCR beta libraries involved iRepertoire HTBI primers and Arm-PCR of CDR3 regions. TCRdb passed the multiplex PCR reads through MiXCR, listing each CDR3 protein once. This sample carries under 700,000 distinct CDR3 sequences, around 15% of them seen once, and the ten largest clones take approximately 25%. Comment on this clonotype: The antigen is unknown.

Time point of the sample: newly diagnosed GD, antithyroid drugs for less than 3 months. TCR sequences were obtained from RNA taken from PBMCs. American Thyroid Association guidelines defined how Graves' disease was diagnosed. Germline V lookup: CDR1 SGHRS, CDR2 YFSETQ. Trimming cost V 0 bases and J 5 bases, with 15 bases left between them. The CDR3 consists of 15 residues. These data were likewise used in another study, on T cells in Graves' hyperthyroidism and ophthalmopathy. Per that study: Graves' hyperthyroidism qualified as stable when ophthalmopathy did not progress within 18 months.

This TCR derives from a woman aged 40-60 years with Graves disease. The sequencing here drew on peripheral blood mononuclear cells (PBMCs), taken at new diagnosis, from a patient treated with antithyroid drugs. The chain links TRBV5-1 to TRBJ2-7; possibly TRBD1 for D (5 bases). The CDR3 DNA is TGCGCCAGCAGCTTGGAGGGCAGCACCAGGGACGAGCAGTACTTC. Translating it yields CASSLEGSTRDEQYF. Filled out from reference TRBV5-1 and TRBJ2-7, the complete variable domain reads KAGVTQTPRYLIKTRGQQVTLSCSPISGHRSVSWYQQTPGQGLQFLFEYFSETQRNKGNFPGRFSGRQFSNSRSEMNVSTLELGDSALYLCASSLEGSTRDEQYFGPGTRLTVT.